Shown below are 27 T cell receptor beta chains from a single sample sequenced in a study of T cell responses to AZD1222 COVID-19 vaccine. TCRdb keeps only in-frame clones here, not all; method: immunoSEQ multiplex PCR. The sample yields 70,000 to 90,000 clones, over 85% seen once. Sequencing was performed on peripheral blood, taken on day 0 of AZD1222 vaccination. The receptors shown here come from an adult in good health.

This sequence joins TRBV2 and TRBJ1-2, with D possibly matching TRBD1 (5 bases). Looked up from germline, CDR1 is SNHLY and CDR2 is FYNNEI. Trimming removed 11 bases from V and 0 bases from J, with 13 bases in between. The CDR3 loop spans 13 amino acids. CDR3 residues: CAGRTQANYGYTF. CDR3 nucleotide sequence: TGTGCCGGACGGACACAAGCTAACTATGGCTACACCTTC. The full variable domain, its missing parts supplied by reference TRBV2 and TRBJ1-2, is EPEVTQTPSHQVTQMGQEVILRCVPISNHLYFYWYRQILGQKVEFLVSFYNNEISEKSEIFDDQFSVERPDGSNFTLKIRSTKLEDSAMYFCAGRTQANYGYTFGSGTRLTVV.

The rearrangement joins TRBV4-2 to TRBJ1-4, with D uncertain. The CDR3 runs 15 residues. Trimming shortened V by 0 bases and J by 5 bases, and 10 bases separated the two germline ends. Germline V gene lookup returns CDR1 LGHNA and CDR2 YNFKEQ. DNA of the CDR3: TGTGCCAGCAGCCAAGAGGGTGGTACGAATGAAAAACTGTTTTTT. Translated, it gives CASSQEGGTNEKLFF.

V usage is TRBV29-1 and J usage is TRBJ1-1, with D possibly being TRBD1 (5 bases). This CDR3 spans 14 amino acids. From germline, CDR1 is SQVTM and CDR2 ANQGSEA. The V end lost 4 bases, the J end lost 1 base, and 13 bases lay between the germline ends. In nucleotides, the CDR3 is TGCAGCGTTGGAGGACATGGGTCGAACACTGAAGCTTTCTTT. Translation: CSVGGHGSNTEAFF.

The rearrangement uses TRBV9 and TRBJ2-1; 13 bases are a match to TRBD2. Looked up from germline, CDR1 is SGDLS and CDR2 is YYNGEE. The CDR3 is 16 amino acids. With 2 bases clipped from V and 7 bases from J, the junction kept 6 bases outside the gene matches. DNA of the CDR3: TGTGCCAGCAGCGTGATCGGGACTAGCGGGGTAAATGAGCAGTTCTTC. Its protein product is CASSVIGTSGVNEQFF.

This clone was picked up a small number of times. V gene TRBV3-1 (or the pseudogene TRBV3-2) combines with J gene TRBJ1-5; unclear D gene. CDR1 and CDR2 (germline): LGHDT, YNNKEL (reference sequence). V was trimmed by 3 bases and J by 1 base, leaving 10 bases between them. The CDR3 is 15 residues long. This chain's CDR3 is CASSQQPGSNQPQHF. The CDR3 DNA reads TGTGCCAGCAGCCAGCAACCGGGGAGCAATCAGCCCCAGCATTTT.

This chain uses TRBV30 with TRBJ2-7; tentatively, D is TRBD2 (6 bases). Germline CDR1 is GTSNPN and CDR2 is SVGIG (reference sequence). The CDR3 has 13 amino acids. V lost 2 bases and J lost 4, with 12 bases in between. The chain's CDR3 is CAWSHRDSYEQYF. CDR3 bases: TGTGCCTGGAGTCACCGGGACTCTTACGAGCAGTACTTC. The whole variable domain, remainder taken from reference TRBV30 and TRBJ2-7, is SQTIHQWPATLVQPVGSPLSLECTVEGTSNPNLYWYRQAAGRGLQLLFYSVGIGQISSEVPQNLSASRPQDRQFILSSKKLLLSDSGFYLCAWSHRDSYEQYFGPGTRLTVT.

The table lists this clone with a count of one. V usage is TRBV5-1 and J usage is TRBJ1-3; 7 bases agree with TRBD1. CDR3 length: 15 amino acids. After removal of 4 bases from V and 2 bases from J, the junction contained 6 bases not matched to a gene. Germline loops: CDR1 SGHRS, CDR2 YFSETQ. In nucleotides, the CDR3 is TGCGCCAGCAGCAGGGGGACAGTAGCTGGAAACACCATATATTTT. It is translated as CASSRGTVAGNTIYF.

This rearrangement joins TRBV24-1 to TRBJ2-7, with D tentatively TRBD2 (6 bases). This CDR3 contains 18 residues. Germline values: CDR1 KGHDR, CDR2 SFDVKD. Trimming pared 2 bases from V and 6 bases from J, leaving 25 bases between. For the CDR3, the DNA is TGTGCCACCAGTGATTCTGGGACTCCTCACCCCTACGGAGGCGAGCAGTACTTC. It specifies CATSDSGTPHPYGGEQYF.

The chain links TRBV19 to TRBJ1-2; the match to TRBD1 covers 10 bases. The junction had 5 bases not matched to a gene; V was cut back by 3 bases and J by 4 bases. Germline CDR1 LNHDA, CDR2 SQIVND (reference sequence). The CDR3 is 15 residues long. The CDR3, as DNA: TGTGCCAGTAGTATGGGACAGGGGAGCTTCTATGGCTACACCTTC. Translating gives CASSMGQGSFYGYTF.

V gene TRBV10-2 combines with J gene TRBJ1-2; D is unclear. The germline gives CDR1 WSHSY, CDR2 SAAADI. Trimming shortened V by 5 bases and J by 2 bases, and 12 bases separated the two germline ends. The CDR3 extends over 14 amino acids. The CDR3 spells CASSKGNANYGYTF. The CDR3, as DNA: TGCGCCAGCAGTAAGGGAAACGCGAACTATGGCTACACCTTC.

The rearrangement links TRBV28 to TRBJ2-7; possibly TRBD2 for D (5 bases). The CDR3 sequence is 13 residues long. CDR1 and CDR2 from the germline V gene are MDHEN and SYDVKM. V shed 4 bases and J shed 3 bases, with 10 bases lying between them. Here the CDR3 DNA reads TGTGCCAGCAGTTATAGTGGGAGCTACGAGCAGTACTTC. This codes for CASSYSGSYEQYF.

The CDR3 DNA follows: TGTGCCAGCAGCTTAGTCTCTGGAGCGGGAGGCGGGAATGAGCAGTTCTTC. It translates to CASSLVSGAGGGNEQFF. The chain joins TRBV11-2 to TRBJ2-1; 9 nucleotides align to TRBD2. The J segment lost 7 bases and the V segment lost 1 base, leaving 11 bases of the junction unmatched. The CDR3 consists of 17 residues. In germline, CDR1 is SGHAT, CDR2 FQNNGV.

The CDR3 nucleotides are TGTGCCAGCAGCCAACCGGGGGCAGGAAATGAGCAGTTCTTC. Amino acids: CASSQPGAGNEQFF. This chain joins TRBV3-1 (or the pseudogene TRBV3-2) and TRBJ2-1, with D perhaps assigned TRBD1 or TRBD2 (6 bases each). The CDR3 spans 14 residues. Per the germline V gene, CDR1 is LGHDT and CDR2 is YNNKEL (reference sequence). V was shortened by 2 bases and J by 7 bases, with 12 bases between the two germline ends.

This rearrangement joins TRBV18 to TRBJ1-1; weak D call: TRBD1 (5 bases). V gave up 2 bases and J gave up 10 bases, with 17 bases separating them. Germline loops: CDR1 KGHSH, CDR2 LQKENI. This CDR3 has 14 amino acids. The CDR3 region is CASSPNGAPGGAFF. The CDR3 nucleotides read TGTGCCAGCTCACCAAACGGGGCCCCCGGTGGAGCTTTCTTT.

The rearrangement links TRBV4-1 to TRBJ1-1; D may be TRBD1 (5 bases). The CDR3 runs 15 residues. V lost 0 bases and J 2 bases, leaving 10 bases between the germline ends. The germline V gene encodes CDR1 MGHRA and CDR2 YSYEKL. For the CDR3, the DNA is TGCGCCAGCAGCCAAGAGTGGGGGGGTAACACTGAAGCTTTCTTT. Amino acids: CASSQEWGGNTEAFF.

Note on this clone: Within the sample, other DNA sequences also encode this same CDR3. The chain combines TRBV6-5 with TRBJ1-1; D remains unclear. The length of the CDR3 is 12 residues. V was shortened by 6 bases and J by 1 base, with 6 bases between the two germline ends. From germline, CDR1 is MNHEY and CDR2 SVGAGI. The CDR3 reads CASSRGNTEAFF. For the CDR3, the DNA is TGTGCCAGCAGCCGCGGGAACACTGAAGCTTTCTTT.

The chain links TRBV4-1 to TRBJ2-7; 7 bases line up with TRBD2. CDR1 is MGHRA, CDR2 YSYEKL, per germline. V lost 1 base, J lost 0 bases, and 15 bases stayed unmatched. The CDR3 loop spans 19 amino acids. CDR3 sequence: CASSQALGGGLHRSYEQYF. For the CDR3, the DNA is TGCGCCAGCAGCCAAGCTCTCGGGGGAGGGTTACATCGCTCCTACGAGCAGTACTTC.

V gene TRBV11-2 combines with J gene TRBJ1-1; D may be TRBD1 (5 bases). Per the germline V gene, CDR1 is SGHAT and CDR2 is FQNNGV. This CDR3 contains 13 residues. Trimming shortened V by 1 base and J by 10 bases, and 13 bases separated the two germline ends. CDR3 sequence: CASSLAGTRVAFF. The CDR3 bases are TGTGCCAGCAGCTTAGCAGGGACTAGGGTAGCTTTCTTT.

This sequence joins TRBV19 and TRBJ1-3; tentatively, D is TRBD1 (5 bases). The germline V gene has CDR1 LNHDA and CDR2 SQIVND (reference sequence). CDR3 length equals 17 residues. V gave up 6 bases and J gave up 0 bases, with 18 bases separating them. CDR3 DNA sequence: TGTGCCAGTAGCCTCATCCCGGGACCGGGCTCTGGAAACACCATATATTTT. This codes for CASSLIPGPGSGNTIYF.

The CDR3 DNA reads TGTGCCAGCAGCCGAGGGGGAGGCAATCAGCCCCAGCATTTT. Its translation: CASSRGGGNQPQHF. The chain links TRBV7-8 to TRBJ1-5; D possibly corresponds to TRBD1 (6 bases). The CDR3 is 14 amino acids. Germline-derived CDR1 and CDR2 are SGHVS and FQNEAQ. V shed 5 bases and J shed 2 bases, with 10 bases lying between them.

The chain links TRBV7-2 to TRBJ2-3; no definite D call. V gave up 2 bases and J gave up 1 base, with 10 bases separating them. This CDR3 contains 15 residues. The germline V gene encodes CDR1 SGHTA and CDR2 FQGNSA. CDR3: CASSLLGSGTDTQYF. The CDR3 bases are TGTGCCAGCAGCTTATTGGGGTCCGGCACAGATACGCAGTATTTT.

This chain links TRBV30 with TRBJ2-7, with D uncertain. Germline CDR1 is GTSNPN and CDR2 is SVGIG (reference sequence). Trimming took 2 bases from V and 0 from J, leaving 11 bases between them. CDR3 size: 14 residues. The CDR3 loop is CAWSFVGLSYEQYF. CDR3 coding DNA: TGTGCCTGGAGTTTCGTAGGCCTCTCCTACGAGCAGTACTTC.

The chain is built from TRBV30 and TRBJ2-7, with D maybe TRBD2 (5 bases). In germline, CDR1 is GTSNPN, CDR2 SVGIG (reference sequence). This CDR3 is 12 amino acids long. Trimming shortened V by 3 bases and J by 6 bases, and 12 bases separated the two germline ends. The CDR3: CAWSPGISEQYF. The DNA for the CDR3 is TGTGCCTGGAGCCCCGGGATAAGCGAGCAGTACTTC.

J is TRBJ1-2 and V is TRBV18; perhaps TRBD1 as D (5 bases). The CDR3 extends over 13 amino acids. Between the trimmed V and J ends, which lost 6 bases and 3 bases, there was a span of 11 bases. Germline loops: CDR1 KGHSH, CDR2 LQKENI. This chain's CDR3 is CASSSGLDYGYTF. Here the CDR3 DNA reads TGTGCCAGCTCCTCGGGACTCGACTATGGCTACACCTTC.

V gene TRBV27 combines with J gene TRBJ1-2; 8 bases align to TRBD1. The V gene's germline CDR1 is MNHEY and CDR2 SMNVEV (reference sequence). This CDR3 comprises 13 residues. With 5 bases clipped from V and 7 bases from J, the junction kept 6 bases outside the gene matches. In DNA, the CDR3 is TGTGCCAGCAGTGCGGACAGGGTCGGTGGCTACACCTTC. Its translation: CASSADRVGGYTF.

This rearrangement joins TRBV30 to TRBJ1-2; D might be TRBD1 (5 bases). With 3 bases removed from V and 5 bases from J, the gap between germline ends came to 7 bases. This CDR3 region has 11 residues. Germline CDR1 GTSNPN, CDR2 SVGIG (reference sequence). The CDR3 DNA reads TGTGCCTGGAGGGCAGGGTATGGCTACACCTTC. As protein: CAWRAGYGYTF.

The V and J genes are TRBV10-3 and TRBJ2-7, with TRBD1 matching 9 bases. Germline V gene data show CDR1 as ENHRY and CDR2 as SYGVKD. V shed 3 bases, J shed 3 bases, and the junction held 6 bases outside the gene matches. The CDR3 is made up of 15 amino acids. DNA of the CDR3: TGTGCCATCAGTGATACCGGGACAGGGCACTACGAGCAGTACTTC. Its protein is CAISDTGTGHYEQYF.